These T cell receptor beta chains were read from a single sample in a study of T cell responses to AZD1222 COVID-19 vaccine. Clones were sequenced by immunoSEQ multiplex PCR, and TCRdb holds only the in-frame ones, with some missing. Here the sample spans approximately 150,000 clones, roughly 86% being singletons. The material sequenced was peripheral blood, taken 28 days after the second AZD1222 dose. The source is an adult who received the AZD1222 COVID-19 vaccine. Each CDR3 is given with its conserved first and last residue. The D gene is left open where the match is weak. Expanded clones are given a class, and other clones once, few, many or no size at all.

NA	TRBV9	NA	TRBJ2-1	TGTGCCAGAAACTCAATCCGGGACTCCTACAATGAGCAGTTCTTC	CARNSIRDSYNEQFF
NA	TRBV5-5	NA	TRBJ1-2	TGTGCCAGCAGCTTGGAGAAGGGAGGAGCTGCTGGAGGCTACACCTTC	CASSLEKGGAAGGYTF
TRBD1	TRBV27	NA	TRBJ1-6	TGTGCCAGCCGACGACAGGGCCTTTCACCCCTCCACTTT	CASRRQGLSPLHF
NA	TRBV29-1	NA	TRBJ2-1	TGCAGCGTCCGGGGGCGGAGGGGCTACAATGAGCAGTTCTTC	CSVRGRRGYNEQFF
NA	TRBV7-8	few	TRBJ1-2	TGTGCCAGCAGCTCGGAGACAGATGGTTACTCTGGCTACACCTTC	CASSSETDGYSGYTF
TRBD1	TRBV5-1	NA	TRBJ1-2	TGCGCCAGCAGCGATCCGGGACAGGGGGCGGGAGGCTACACCTTC	CASSDPGQGAGGYTF
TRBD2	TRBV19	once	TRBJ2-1	TGTGCCAGTAGTATATCCTTAGCGGGAGTTTATAATGAGCAGTTCTTC	CASSISLAGVYNEQFF
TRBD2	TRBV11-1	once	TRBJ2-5	TGTGCCAGCAGCCCCGGACTAGCCGCGACCCAGTACTTC	CASSPGLAATQYF
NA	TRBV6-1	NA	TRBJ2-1	TGTGCCAGCAGTGATTGGAGGGAGAATGAGCAGTTCTTC	CASSDWRENEQFF
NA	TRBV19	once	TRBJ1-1	TGTGCCAGTAGTATCTCGGAGGACACTGAAGCTTTCTTT	CASSISEDTEAFF
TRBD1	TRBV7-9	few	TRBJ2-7	TGTGCCAGCAGCCCGGACAGGGGGGGAGACTACGAGCAGTACTTC	CASSPDRGGDYEQYF
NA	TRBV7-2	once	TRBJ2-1	TGTGCCAGCAGCTTTAGTTCGAGGCCCAGCTCCTACAATGAGCAGTTCTTC	CASSFSSRPSSYNEQFF
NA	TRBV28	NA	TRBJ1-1	TGTGCCAGCTTTTCAGCGCGAGCGACAGAAGCTTTCTTT	CASFSARATEAFF
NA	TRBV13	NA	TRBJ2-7	TGTGCCAGCAGCTTACGCGGGGGCCGCGTCGAGCAGTACTTC	CASSLRGGRVEQYF
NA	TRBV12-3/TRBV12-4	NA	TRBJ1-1	TGTGCCAGCAGCCGGGTGTCTGAAGCTTTCTTT	CASSRVSEAFF
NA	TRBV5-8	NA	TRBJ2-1	TGTGCCAGCAGCTCGGGGCTCTCCTACAATGAGCAGTTCTTC	CASSSGLSYNEQFF
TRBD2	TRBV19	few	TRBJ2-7	TGTGCCAGTAGGGGGGACAAGAGCGGGAGTGCTTCCCACGAGCAGTACTTC	CASRGDKSGSASHEQYF
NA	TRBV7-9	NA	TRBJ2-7	TGTGCCAGCAGCTCGAGTGGTGGGGGGACCTACGAGCAGTACTTC	CASSSSGGGTYEQYF
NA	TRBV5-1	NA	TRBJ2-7	TGCGCCAGCAGCTGGGAGGGGGGATTCGAGCAGTACTTC	CASSWEGGFEQYF
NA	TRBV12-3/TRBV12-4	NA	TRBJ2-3	TGTGCCAGCAGTTTAGGTGGTACGCAGTATTTT	CASSLGGTQYF
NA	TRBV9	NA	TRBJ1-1	TGTGCCAGCAGTGTGGACGGTTCTTCAACTGAAGCTTTCTTT	CASSVDGSSTEAFF
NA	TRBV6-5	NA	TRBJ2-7	TGTGCCAGCAGCCACCTCGACCCAGGACCCCTCGGGCAGTACTTC	CASSHLDPGPLGQYF
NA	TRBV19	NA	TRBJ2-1	TGTGCCAGTAGTAACGGGATGGGGGCCCCAAATGAGCAGTTCTTC	CASSNGMGAPNEQFF
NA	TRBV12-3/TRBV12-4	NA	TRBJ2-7	TGTGCCAGCAGGCTCTCCTACGAGCAGTACTTC	CASRLSYEQYF
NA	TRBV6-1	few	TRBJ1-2	TGTGCCAGCAGTGAAGGGATGGGAGGGGGCTACACCTTC	CASSEGMGGGYTF
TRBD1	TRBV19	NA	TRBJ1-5	TGTGCCAGTAGTTACTGGACAGGGGTCAGAGAGCCCCAGCATTTT	CASSYWTGVREPQHF
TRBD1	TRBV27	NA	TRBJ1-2	TGTGCCAGCAGTCCCCAGGGGGAGTATGGCTACACCTTC	CASSPQGEYGYTF
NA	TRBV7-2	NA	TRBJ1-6	TGTGCCAGCAGCGCCCCAAGGGGTAATTCACCCCTCCACTTT	CASSAPRGNSPLHF
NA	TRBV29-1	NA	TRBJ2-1	TGCAGCGGCGGACAGAACAATGAGCAGTTCTTC	CSGGQNNEQFF
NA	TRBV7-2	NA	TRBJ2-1	TGTGCCAGCAGCTTCCGGGGGAACAATGAGCAGTTCTTC	CASSFRGNNEQFF
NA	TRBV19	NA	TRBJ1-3	TGTGCCAGTAGTATGGGGGGCGCCGGAAACACCATATATTTT	CASSMGGAGNTIYF
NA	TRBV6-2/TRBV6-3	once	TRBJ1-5	TGTGCCAGCAGTTATCCGGGGCTGCTATATCAGCCCCAGCATTTT	CASSYPGLLYQPQHF
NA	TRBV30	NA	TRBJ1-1	TGTGCCTGGAGTGGGACACCGAACACTGAAGCTTTCTTT	CAWSGTPNTEAFF
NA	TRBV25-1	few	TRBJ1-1	TGTGCCAGCAGTGGGGACATCCTCTTGGGAGGGGAAGGAACTGAAGCTTTCTTT	CASSGDILLGGEGTEAFF
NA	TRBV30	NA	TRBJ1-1	TGTGCCTGGAACCAGGGTTTGGGCACTGAAGCTTTCTTT	CAWNQGLGTEAFF
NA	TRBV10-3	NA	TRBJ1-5	TGTGCCATCAGTGAGGGGGCAGCCCCAGTAAGGCCCCAGCATTTT	CAISEGAAPVRPQHF
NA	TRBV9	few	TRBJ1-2	TGTGCCAGCAGCGTAGGGGTTTTCTATGGCTACACCTTC	CASSVGVFYGYTF
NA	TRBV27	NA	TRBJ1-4	TGTGCCAGCAGTTTATCCCAAATGGGGGAGAATGAAAAACTGTTTTTT	CASSLSQMGENEKLFF
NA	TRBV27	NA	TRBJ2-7	TGTGCCAGCAGTTTACGCCGGACAGACAGCTACGAGCAGTACTTC	CASSLRRTDSYEQYF
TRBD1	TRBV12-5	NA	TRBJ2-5	TGTGCTAGTGGGCAACAGGGGGGAGAGACCCAGTACTTC	CASGQQGGETQYF